This T cell receptor (beta chain) was captured in a study of blood T cell repertoires in COVID-19. In the original processing: Nucleated cell counts were estimated from reference gene primer amplification. Assay: immunoSEQ multiplex PCR; the TCRdb copy retains only in-frame clones and omits some. From that table come the V and J calls and clone size; the DNA was used to work out D and trimming. This repertoire shows approximately 180,000 clones, about 84% found once; its top ten account for over 15%. The V end was cut by 9 bases, the J end by 2 bases, with 11 bases between. The CDR3 length is 13 residues. Germline V gene data show CDR1 as SGHVS and CDR2 as FQNEAQ.

The source material was peripheral blood. This sequence originates from an older person with COVID-19, enrolled during active disease. This chain connects TRBV7-8 to TRBJ1-3; a weak D match, TRBD1 (6 bases). The CDR3 bases are TGTGCCAGTGAACAGGGCGCTGGAAACACCATATATTTT. This sequence encodes CASEQGAGNTIYF.